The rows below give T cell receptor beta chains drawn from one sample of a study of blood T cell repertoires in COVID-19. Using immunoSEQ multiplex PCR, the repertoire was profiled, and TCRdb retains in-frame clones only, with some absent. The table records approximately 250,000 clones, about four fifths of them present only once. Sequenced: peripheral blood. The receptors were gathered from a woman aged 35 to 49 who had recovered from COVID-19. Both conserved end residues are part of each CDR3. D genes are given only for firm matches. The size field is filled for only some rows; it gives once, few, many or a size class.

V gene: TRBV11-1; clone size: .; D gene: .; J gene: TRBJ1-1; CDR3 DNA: TGTGCCAGCAGCTTAACCCATCGGGACACTGAAGCTTTCTTT; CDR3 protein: CASSLTHRDTEAFF
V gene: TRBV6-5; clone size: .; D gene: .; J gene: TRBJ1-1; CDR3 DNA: TGTGCCAGCAGTTCCGGCACTGAAGCTTTCTTT; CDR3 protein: CASSSGTEAFF
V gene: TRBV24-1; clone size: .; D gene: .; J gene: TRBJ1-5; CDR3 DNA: TGTGCCACCTCCCCGTCCAGGACTAATCAGCCCCAGCATTTT; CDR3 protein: CATSPSRTNQPQHF
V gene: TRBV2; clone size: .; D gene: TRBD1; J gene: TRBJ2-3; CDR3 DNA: TGTGCCAGCAGTGAGACAGGGGAGAACACAGATACGCAGTATTTT; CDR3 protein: CASSETGENTDTQYF
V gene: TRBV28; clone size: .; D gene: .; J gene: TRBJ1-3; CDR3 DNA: TGTGCCAGCAGTAGCGGCGACTTCAACTCTGGAAACACCATATATTTT; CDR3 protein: CASSSGDFNSGNTIYF
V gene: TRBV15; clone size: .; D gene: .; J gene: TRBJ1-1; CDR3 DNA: TGTGCCACCAGCAGGTCACAGCATAACACTGAAGCTTTCTTT; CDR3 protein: CATSRSQHNTEAFF
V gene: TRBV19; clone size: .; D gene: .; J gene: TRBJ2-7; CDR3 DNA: TGTGCCAGTAGTAGCGCATCAGGGGTCTCCTACGAGCAGTACTTC; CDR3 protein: CASSSASGVSYEQYF
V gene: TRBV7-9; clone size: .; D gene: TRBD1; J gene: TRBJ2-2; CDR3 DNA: TGTGCCAGCAGCTTAGTGGGACAGGGACCCCTTAGGAACACCGGGGAGCTGTTTTTT; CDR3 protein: CASSLVGQGPLRNTGELFF
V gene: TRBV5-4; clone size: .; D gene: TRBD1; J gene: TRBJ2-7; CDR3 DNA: TGTGCCAGCAGTGTGGACAGGGGTTACGAGCAGTACTTC; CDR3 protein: CASSVDRGYEQYF
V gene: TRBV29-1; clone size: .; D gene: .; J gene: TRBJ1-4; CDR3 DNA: TGCAGCGTTGAAGTGGCGGGGAGTGCAACTAATGAAAAACTGTTTTTT; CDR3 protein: CSVEVAGSATNEKLFF
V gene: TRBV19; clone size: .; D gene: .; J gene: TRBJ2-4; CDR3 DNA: TGTGCCAGTAGTTTTACAGGGAGGGACCACTTGGACATTCAGTACTTC; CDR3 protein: CASSFTGRDHLDIQYF
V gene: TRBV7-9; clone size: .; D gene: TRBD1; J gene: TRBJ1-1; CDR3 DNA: TGTGCCAGCAGCCCCCGACAGGGAATGAACACTGAAGCTTTCTTT; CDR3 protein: CASSPRQGMNTEAFF
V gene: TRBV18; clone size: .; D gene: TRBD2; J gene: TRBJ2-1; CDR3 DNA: TGTGCCAGCGCGAAGACTAGCGGGGAGTACAATGAGCAGTTCTTC; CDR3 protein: CASAKTSGEYNEQFF
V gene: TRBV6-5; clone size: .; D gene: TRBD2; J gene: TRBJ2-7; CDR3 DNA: TGTGCCAGCACCCAACGGGGGACTATGAGTTACGAGCAGTACTTC; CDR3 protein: CASTQRGTMSYEQYF
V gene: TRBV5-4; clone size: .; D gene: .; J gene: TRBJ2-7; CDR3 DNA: TGTGCCAGCAGCGTGGACAGTTCAGCCTACGAGCAGTACTTC; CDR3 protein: CASSVDSSAYEQYF
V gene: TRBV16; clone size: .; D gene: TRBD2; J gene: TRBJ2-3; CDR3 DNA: TGTGCCAGCAGCCCCCCAGCGGGGGTAGATACGCAGTATTTT; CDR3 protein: CASSPPAGVDTQYF
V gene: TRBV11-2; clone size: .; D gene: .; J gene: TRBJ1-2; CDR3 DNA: TGTGCCAGCAGCTTTACAGGGTTGAGCTATGGCTACACCTTC; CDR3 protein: CASSFTGLSYGYTF
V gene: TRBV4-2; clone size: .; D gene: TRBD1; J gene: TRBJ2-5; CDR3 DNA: TGTGCCAGCAGCCAGAGGCAGGGAGGACAGGGGCAAGAGACCCAGTACTTC; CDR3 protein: CASSQRQGGQGQETQYF
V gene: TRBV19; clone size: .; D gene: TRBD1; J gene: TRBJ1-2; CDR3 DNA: TGTGCCAGTAGTATAGCTCACAGGGGGAACTATGGCTACACCTTC; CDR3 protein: CASSIAHRGNYGYTF
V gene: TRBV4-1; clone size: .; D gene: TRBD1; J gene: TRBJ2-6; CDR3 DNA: TGCGCCAGCACAGCGACAGGGGGGTTCTCTGGGGCCAACGTCCTGACTTTC; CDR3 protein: CASTATGGFSGANVLTF
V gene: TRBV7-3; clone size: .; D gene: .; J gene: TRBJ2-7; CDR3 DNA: TGTGCCAGCAGCTTAATTCAGGGGATCCCCTTGCGATTC; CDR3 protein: CASSLIQGIPLRF
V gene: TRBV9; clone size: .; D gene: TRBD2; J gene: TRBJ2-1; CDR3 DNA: TGTGCCAGCAGCGTTGTTTGGACTAGAAAGTTCTTC; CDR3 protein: CASSVVWTRKFF
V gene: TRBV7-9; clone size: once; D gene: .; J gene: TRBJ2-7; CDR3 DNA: TGTGCCAGCAGCTTAGGTTTTGGCACCTACGAGCAGTACTTC; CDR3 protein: CASSLGFGTYEQYF
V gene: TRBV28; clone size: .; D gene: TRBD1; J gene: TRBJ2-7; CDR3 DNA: TGTGCCAGCATCCCTAGGGGACAGGGGTTTTCCTACGAGCAGTACTTC; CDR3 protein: CASIPRGQGFSYEQYF
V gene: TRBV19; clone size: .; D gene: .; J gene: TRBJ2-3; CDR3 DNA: TGTGCCAGTAGTAGACTAGAGGTTACAGATACGCAGTATTTT; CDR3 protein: CASSRLEVTDTQYF
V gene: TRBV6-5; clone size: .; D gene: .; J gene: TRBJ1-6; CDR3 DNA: TGTGCCAGCAGTTTAGACAGGTTTGGCTCACCCCTCCACTTT; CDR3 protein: CASSLDRFGSPLHF
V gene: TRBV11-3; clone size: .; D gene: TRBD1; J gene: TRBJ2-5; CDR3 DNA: TGTGCCAGCAGCCGCCGGGACAGAGAGACCCAGTACTTC; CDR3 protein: CASSRRDRETQYF
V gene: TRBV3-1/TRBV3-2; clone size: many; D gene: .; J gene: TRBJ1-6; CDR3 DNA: TGTGCCAGCAGCCAGCAGCGAACCACGTATAATTCACCCCTCCACTTT; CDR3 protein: CASSQQRTTYNSPLHF
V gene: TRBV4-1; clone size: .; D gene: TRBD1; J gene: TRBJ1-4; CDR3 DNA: TGCGCCAGCAGCCAGGTTTTACAGGGGGCATATGAAAAACTGTTTTTT; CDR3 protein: CASSQVLQGAYEKLFF
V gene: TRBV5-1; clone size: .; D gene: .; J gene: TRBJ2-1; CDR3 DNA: TGCGCCAGCAGCTCACCGACGGGGTACAATGAGCAGTTCTTC; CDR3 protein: CASSSPTGYNEQFF
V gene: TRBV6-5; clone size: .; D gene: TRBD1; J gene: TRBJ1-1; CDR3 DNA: TGTGCCAGCACTCCGACAGGGGTAAACACTGAAGCTTTCTTT; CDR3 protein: CASTPTGVNTEAFF
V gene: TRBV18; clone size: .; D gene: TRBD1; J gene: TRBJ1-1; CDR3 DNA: TGTGCCAGCTCACCGTTCACAGGGGGCATAGAAGCTTTCTTT; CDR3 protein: CASSPFTGGIEAFF
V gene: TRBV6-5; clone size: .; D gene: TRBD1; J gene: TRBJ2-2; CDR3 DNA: TGTGCCAGCAGTAGAGGACAGGGGGCTATCGGGGAGCTGTTTTTT; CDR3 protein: CASSRGQGAIGELFF
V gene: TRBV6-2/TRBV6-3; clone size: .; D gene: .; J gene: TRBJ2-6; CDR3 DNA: TGTGCCAGCAGTTCAGGGTCTGGGGCCAACGTCCTGACTTTC; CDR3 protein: CASSSGSGANVLTF
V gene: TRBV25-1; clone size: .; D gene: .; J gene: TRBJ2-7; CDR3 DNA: TGTGCCAGCAGTGAATCCGACAGCTTATACGAGCAGTACTTC; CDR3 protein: CASSESDSLYEQYF
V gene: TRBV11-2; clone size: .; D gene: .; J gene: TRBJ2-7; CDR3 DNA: TGTGCCAGCAGCTCGCCCGGGGAGACCGAGCAGTACTTC; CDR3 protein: CASSSPGETEQYF
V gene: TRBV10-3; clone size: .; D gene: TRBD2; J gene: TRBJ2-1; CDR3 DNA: TGTGCCATCAGTGAGTCCGCCTCTCCGGGACTAACCTTCTTC; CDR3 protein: CAISESASPGLTFF
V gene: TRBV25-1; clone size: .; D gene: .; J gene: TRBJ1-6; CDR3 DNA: TGTGCCAGCAGTGAATATGGCACAGGAGGGAATAATTCACCCCTCCACTTT; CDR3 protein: CASSEYGTGGNNSPLHF
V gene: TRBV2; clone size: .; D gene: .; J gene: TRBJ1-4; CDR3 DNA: TGTGCCAGCAGTGATCCAGGTTCTTATGAAAAACTGTTTTTT; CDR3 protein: CASSDPGSYEKLFF